The present T cell receptor beta chain was sequenced within a study of cytotoxic CD8 clonotypes in ibrutinib-treated CLL. Study context: Response sampling came at median 12 months of treatment, ranging about 6 to 40 months. General study findings and limits: A difference in sampling times existed between sustained-remission and progressing patients.

Remarks on this clone: No antigen is known for it.

The protocol was immunoSEQ multiplex PCR, while the TCRdb copy is restricted to in-frame clones and leaves out a portion. The sample has about 140,000 clones, approximately 80% seen once; the top ten hold 7.5% to 8%. Germline V gene data show CDR1 as LNHNV and CDR2 as YYDKDF (reference sequence). This CDR3 has 13 residues. Trimming shortened V by 0 bases and J by 1 base, and 4 bases separated the two germline ends. This material consisted of PBMCs, taken after 36 months of ibrutinib treatment. This TCR was recovered from a human donor with chronic lymphocytic leukemia. The chain is built from TRBV15 and TRBJ2-7, with D hard to call. CDR3 protein: CATSRDASYEQYF. The CDR3 nucleotides are TGTGCCACCAGCAGAGATGCATCCTACGAGCAGTACTTC. Full variable domain (missing parts from reference TRBV15 and TRBJ2-7): DAMVIQNPRYQVTQFGKPVTLSCSQTLNHNVMYWYQQKSSQAPKLLFHYYDKDFNNEADTPDNFQSRRPNTSFCFLDIRSPGLGDTAMYLCATSRDASYEQYFGPGTRLTVT.